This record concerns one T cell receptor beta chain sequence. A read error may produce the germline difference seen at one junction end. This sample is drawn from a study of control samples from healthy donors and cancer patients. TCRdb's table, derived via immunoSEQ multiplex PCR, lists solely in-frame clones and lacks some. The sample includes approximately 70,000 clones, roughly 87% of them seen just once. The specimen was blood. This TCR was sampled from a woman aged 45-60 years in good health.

Here the CDR3 reads CASSLSGDHPGTSGMLF. Here the CDR3 DNA reads TGTGCCAGCAGTTTATCCGGCGACCATCCCGGGACTAGCGGGATGTTGTTT. J is TRBJ2-3 and V is TRBV28, with TRBD2 matching over 13 bases. The CDR3 has 17 residues. The V gene's germline CDR1 is MDHEN and CDR2 SYDVKM.